This T cell receptor (beta chain) was captured in a study of shared clonotypes between healthy human individuals. As for the study in general: Participating donors consisted of two women and a few men aged 18 to 49. Findings and limits, study-wide: For sorted subsets, rarefaction showed incomplete sequencing despite large depth. Clonotypes that were shared across several donors made up approximately 5% of naive CD4 clonotypes. Tissues were not sampled, only blood, and their repertoires likely differ.

From germline, CDR1 is SGDLS and CDR2 YYNGEE. V dropped 2 bases and J dropped 5; count of bases not matched to a gene: 2. The CDR3 sequence is 13 residues long. Note on this clone: What it binds is not known.

The assay was immunoSEQ multiplex PCR, and TCRdb's table has in-frame clones only and misses some. The table records about 1.1 million clones, 60% to 80% of them present only once. The sequence was collected from a man between 18 and 29 years old in good health. Some clones in this sample may be carry-over from other donors' samples. J is TRBJ2-5 and V is TRBV9; 8 bases map to TRBD2. Source material: memory CD4+ T cells from PBMCs. Subset denoted: CD45RA-negative fraction. The CDR3 nucleotides read TGTGCCAGCAGCGTTAGCGGGACCGAGACCCAGTACTTC. It encodes CASSVSGTETQYF.